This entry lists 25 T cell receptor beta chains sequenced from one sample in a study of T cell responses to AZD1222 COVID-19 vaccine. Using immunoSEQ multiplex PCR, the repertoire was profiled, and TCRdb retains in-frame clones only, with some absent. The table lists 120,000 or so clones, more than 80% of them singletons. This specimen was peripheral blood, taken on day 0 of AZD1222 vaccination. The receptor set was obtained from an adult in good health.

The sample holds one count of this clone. The CDR3 loop is CASRRQGLSQWTGELFF. CDR3 DNA sequence: TGTGCCAGTAGGAGACAGGGTTTAAGTCAGTGGACCGGGGAGCTGTTTTTT. The J gene is TRBJ2-2, the V gene TRBV19; 7 bases are shared with TRBD1. This CDR3 is 17 amino acids long. The ends lost 6 bases at V and 5 bases at J; junction bases unmatched: 15. Germline-derived CDR1 and CDR2 are LNHDA and SQIVND (reference sequence). The variable domain in full, with the rest retrieved from reference TRBV19 and TRBJ2-2, is DGGITQSPKYLFRKEGQNVTLSCEQNLNHDAMYWYRQDPGQGLRLIYYSQIVNDFQKGDIAEGYSVSREKKESFPLTVTSAQKNPTAFYLCASRRQGLSQWTGELFFGEGSRLTVL.

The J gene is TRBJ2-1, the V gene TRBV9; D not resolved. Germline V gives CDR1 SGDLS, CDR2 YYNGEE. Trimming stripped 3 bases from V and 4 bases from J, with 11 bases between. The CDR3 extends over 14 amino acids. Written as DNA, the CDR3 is TGTGCCAGCAGCGCTGCGACTCGATACAATGAGCAGTTCTTC. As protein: CASSAATRYNEQFF.

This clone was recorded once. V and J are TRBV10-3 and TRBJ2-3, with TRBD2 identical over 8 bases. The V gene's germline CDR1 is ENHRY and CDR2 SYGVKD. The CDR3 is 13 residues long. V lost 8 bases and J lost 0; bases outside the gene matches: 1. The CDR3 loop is CAIASGSTDTQYF. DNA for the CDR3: TGTGCCATCGCTAGCGGGAGCACAGATACGCAGTATTTT.

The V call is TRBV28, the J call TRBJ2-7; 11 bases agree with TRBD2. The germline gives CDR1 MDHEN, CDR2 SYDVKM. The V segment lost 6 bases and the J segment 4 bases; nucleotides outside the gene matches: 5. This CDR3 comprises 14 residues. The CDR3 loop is CASSLSGRVYEQYF. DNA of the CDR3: TGTGCCAGCAGCCTTAGCGGGAGGGTGTACGAGCAGTACTTC.

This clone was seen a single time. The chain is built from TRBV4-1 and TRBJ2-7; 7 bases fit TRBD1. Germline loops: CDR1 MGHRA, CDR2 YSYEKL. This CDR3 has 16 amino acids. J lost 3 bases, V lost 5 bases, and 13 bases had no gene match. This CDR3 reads CASSSLGEGASYEQYF. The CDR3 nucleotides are TGCGCCAGCAGCTCCCTGGGTGAGGGGGCTAGCTACGAGCAGTACTTC.

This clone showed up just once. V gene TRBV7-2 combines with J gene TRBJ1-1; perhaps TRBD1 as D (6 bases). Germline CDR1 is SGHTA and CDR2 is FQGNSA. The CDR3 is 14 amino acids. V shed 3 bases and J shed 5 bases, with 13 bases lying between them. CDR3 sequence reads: CASSFLQGGTEAFF. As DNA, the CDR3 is TGTGCCAGCAGCTTCTTACAGGGCGGAACTGAAGCTTTCTTT.

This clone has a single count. The CDR3 here is CASSGSGTSGRAYTDTQYF. The CDR3 DNA follows: TGTGCCAGCAGCGGATCCGGGACTAGCGGGAGGGCCTATACAGATACGCAGTATTTT. The rearrangement links TRBV9 to TRBJ2-3, with 16 bases aligning to TRBD2. Germline assignment: CDR1 SGDLS and CDR2 YYNGEE. The V gene end was trimmed by 3 bases and the J gene end by 3 bases; junction bases not matched to a gene: 10. The CDR3 sequence is 19 residues long.

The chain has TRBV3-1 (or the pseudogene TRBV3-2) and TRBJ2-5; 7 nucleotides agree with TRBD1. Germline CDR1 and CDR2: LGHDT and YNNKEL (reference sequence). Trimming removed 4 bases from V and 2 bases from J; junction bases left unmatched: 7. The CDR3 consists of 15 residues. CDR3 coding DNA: TGTGCCAGCAGCCTCACAGGGGCCCGACAAGAGACCCAGTACTTC. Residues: CASSLTGARQETQYF.

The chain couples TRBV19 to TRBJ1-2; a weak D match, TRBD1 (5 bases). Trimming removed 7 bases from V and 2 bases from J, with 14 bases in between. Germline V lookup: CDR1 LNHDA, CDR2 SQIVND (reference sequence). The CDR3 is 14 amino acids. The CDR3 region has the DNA TGTGCCAGTACCCAAGGGGCAGGGAACTATGGCTACACCTTC. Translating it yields CASTQGAGNYGYTF.

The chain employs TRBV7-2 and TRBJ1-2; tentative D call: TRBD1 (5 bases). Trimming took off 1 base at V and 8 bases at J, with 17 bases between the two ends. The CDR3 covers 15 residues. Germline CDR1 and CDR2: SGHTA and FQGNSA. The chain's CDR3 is CASSLVGREGTGYTF. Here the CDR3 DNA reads TGTGCCAGCAGCTTAGTCGGCAGGGAAGGTACGGGCTACACCTTC.

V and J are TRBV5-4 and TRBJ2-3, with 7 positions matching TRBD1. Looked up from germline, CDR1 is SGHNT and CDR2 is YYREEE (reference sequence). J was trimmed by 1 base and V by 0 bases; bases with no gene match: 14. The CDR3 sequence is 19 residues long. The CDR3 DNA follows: TGTGCCAGCAGCTTGGACGGGACAGCAAGTGGGGCCCGCACAGATACGCAGTATTTT. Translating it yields CASSLDGTASGARTDTQYF.

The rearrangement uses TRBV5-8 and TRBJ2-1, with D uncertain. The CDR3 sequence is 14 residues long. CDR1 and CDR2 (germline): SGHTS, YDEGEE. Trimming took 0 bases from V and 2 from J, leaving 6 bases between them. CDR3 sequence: CASSLVLPYNEQFF. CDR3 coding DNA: TGTGCCAGCAGCTTGGTCTTGCCCTACAATGAGCAGTTCTTC.

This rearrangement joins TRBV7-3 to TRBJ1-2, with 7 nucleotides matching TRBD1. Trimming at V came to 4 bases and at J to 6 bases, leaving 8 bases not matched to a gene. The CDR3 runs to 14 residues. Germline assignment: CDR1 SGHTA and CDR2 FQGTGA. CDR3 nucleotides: TGTGCCAGCAGCTACGACAGGGAAACCAATGGCTACACCTTC. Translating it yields CASSYDRETNGYTF.

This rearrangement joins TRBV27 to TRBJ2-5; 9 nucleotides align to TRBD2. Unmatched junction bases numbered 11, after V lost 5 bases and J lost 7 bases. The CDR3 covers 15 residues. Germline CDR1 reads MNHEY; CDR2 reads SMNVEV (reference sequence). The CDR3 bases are TGTGCCAGCAGTCACTTTAGCGGGGGACGGGGGACCCAGTACTTC. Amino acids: CASSHFSGGRGTQYF.

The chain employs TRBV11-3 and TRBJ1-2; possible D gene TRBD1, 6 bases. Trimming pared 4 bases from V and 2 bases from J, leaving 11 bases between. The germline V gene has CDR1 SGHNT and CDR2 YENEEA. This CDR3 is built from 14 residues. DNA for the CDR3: TGTGCCAGCAGCTACTACAGGGAGAACTATGGCTACACCTTC. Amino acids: CASSYYRENYGYTF.

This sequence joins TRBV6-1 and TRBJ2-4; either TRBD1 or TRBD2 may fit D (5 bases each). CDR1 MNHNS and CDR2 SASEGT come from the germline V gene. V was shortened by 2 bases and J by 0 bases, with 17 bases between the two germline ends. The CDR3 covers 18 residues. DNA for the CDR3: TGTGCCAGCAGTGAATTTGCTCCGGGGCTTCTAGCCAAAAACATTCAGTACTTC. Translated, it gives CASSEFAPGLLAKNIQYF.

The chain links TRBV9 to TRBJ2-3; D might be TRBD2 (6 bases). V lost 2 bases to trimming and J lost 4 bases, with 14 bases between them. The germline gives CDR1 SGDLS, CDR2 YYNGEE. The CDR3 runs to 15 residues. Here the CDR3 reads CASSVDLTRSDTQYF. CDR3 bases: TGTGCCAGCAGCGTGGATTTGACTAGATCAGATACGCAGTATTTT.

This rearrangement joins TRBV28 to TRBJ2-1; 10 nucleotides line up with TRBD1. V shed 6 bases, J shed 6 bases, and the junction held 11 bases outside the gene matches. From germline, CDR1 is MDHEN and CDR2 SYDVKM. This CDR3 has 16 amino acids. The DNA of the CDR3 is TGTGCCAGCAGCCCGCCGGGACAGGGGTCCATCAATGAGCAGTTCTTC. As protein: CASSPPGQGSINEQFF.

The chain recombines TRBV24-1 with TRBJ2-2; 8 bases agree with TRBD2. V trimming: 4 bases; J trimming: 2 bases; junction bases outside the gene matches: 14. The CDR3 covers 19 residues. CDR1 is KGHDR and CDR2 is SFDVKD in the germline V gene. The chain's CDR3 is CATSDPLGAGAFNTGELFF. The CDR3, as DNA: TGTGCCACCAGTGACCCCCTGGGAGCGGGAGCCTTCAACACCGGGGAGCTGTTTTTT.

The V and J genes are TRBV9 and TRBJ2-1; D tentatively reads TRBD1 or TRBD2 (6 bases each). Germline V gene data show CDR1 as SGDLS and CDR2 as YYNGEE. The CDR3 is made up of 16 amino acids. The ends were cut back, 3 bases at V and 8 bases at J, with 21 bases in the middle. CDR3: CASSATGGQGWDEQFF. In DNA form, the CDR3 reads TGTGCCAGCAGCGCCACAGGAGGGCAGGGGTGGGATGAGCAGTTCTTC. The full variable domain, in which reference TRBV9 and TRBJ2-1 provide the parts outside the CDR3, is DSGVTQTPKHLITATGQRVTLRCSPRSGDLSVYWYQQSLDQGLQFLIQYYNGEERAKGNILERFSAQQFPDLHSELNLSSLELGDSALYFCASSATGGQGWDEQFFGPGTRLTVL.

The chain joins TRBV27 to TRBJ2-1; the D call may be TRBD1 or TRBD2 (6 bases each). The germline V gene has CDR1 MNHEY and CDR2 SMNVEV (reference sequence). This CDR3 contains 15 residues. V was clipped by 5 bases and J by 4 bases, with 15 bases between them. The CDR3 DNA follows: TGTGCCAGCAGTAGGGGGGCGGCCTGGTACAATGAGCAGTTCTTC. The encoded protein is CASSRGAAWYNEQFF.

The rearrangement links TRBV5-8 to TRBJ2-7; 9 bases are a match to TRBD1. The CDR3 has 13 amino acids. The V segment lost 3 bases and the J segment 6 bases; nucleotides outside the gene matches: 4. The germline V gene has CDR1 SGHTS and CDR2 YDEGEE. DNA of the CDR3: TGTGCCAGCAGCTCGACAGGGGGACTCGAGCAGTACTTC. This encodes CASSSTGGLEQYF.

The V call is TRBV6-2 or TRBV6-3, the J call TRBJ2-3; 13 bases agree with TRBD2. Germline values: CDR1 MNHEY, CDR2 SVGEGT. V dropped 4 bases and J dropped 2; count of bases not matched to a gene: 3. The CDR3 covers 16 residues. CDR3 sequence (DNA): TGTGCCAGCAGTTCCGGGACTAGCGGGGTCACAGATACGCAGTATTTT. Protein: CASSSGTSGVTDTQYF.

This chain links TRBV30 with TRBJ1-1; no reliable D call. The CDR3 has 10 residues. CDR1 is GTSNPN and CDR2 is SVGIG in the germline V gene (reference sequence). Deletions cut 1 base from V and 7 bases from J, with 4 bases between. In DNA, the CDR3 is TGTGCCTGGAGTGCTAGTGAAGCTTTCTTT. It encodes CAWSASEAFF.

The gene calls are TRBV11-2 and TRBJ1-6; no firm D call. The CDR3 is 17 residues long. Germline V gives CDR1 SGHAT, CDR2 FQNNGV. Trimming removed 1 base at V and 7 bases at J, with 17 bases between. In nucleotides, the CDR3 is TGTGCCAGCAGCTTAGTACAGCCGGACGGGTGGAATTCACCCCTCCACTTT. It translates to CASSLVQPDGWNSPLHF.